Listed below are T cell receptor beta chains from one sample, sequenced in a study of cytomegalovirus exposure and HLA in healthy donors. The data were produced by immunoSEQ multiplex PCR, yet TCRdb's version contains in-frame clones alone and is incomplete. This sample has over 130,000 clones, with about 87% found just once. The sequenced sample consisted of PBMCs. Receptor source: a man between 18 and 35 years old in good health and CMV-seropositive. The CDR3 runs from the conserved cysteine through the conserved F or W. The D gene is left open where the match is weak. A row's size may be missing; if present it is once, few, many or a size class.

>TRBJ2-2|TRBV9|NA|NA
TGTGCCAGCGGAGACCCGAACACCGGGGAGCTGTTTTTT
CASGDPNTGELFF
>TRBJ1-6|TRBV5-4|TRBD1|NA
TGTGCCAGCAGCCCCCGACAGGGAAATTCACCCCTCCACTTT
CASSPRQGNSPLHF
>TRBJ1-5|TRBV29-1|NA|many
TGCAGCGTTGAAGGGACGGGGGTCGGTCAGCCCCAGCATTTT
CSVEGTGVGQPQHF
>TRBJ1-5|TRBV7-6|NA|NA
TGTGCCAGCAGCCCGGAGGTGGGAGGATGGGGAGATAGCAATCAGCCCCAGCATTTT
CASSPEVGGWGDSNQPQHF
>TRBJ2-3|TRBV5-4|TRBD2|NA
TGTGCCAGCAGCTTGATATCCCGGGGGGCAGATACGCAGTATTTT
CASSLISRGADTQYF
>TRBJ2-5|TRBV30|TRBD2|NA
TGTGCCTGGGCCTATCTAGCGGGGATCCAAGAGACCCAGTACTTC
CAWAYLAGIQETQYF
>TRBJ1-1|TRBV2|TRBD1|NA
TGTGCCAGCAGATACAGGGGTCGGACTGAAGCTTTCTTT
CASRYRGRTEAFF
>TRBJ1-1|TRBV9|NA|NA
TGTGCCAGCAGCGTAGGCCGGGTATGGGGCCGGACTGAAGCTTTCTTT
CASSVGRVWGRTEAFF
>TRBJ2-1|TRBV5-1|TRBD2|once
TGCACCAGCAGCTTGGGGACTACCCGGAGCAATGAGCAGTTCTTC
CTSSLGTTRSNEQFF
>TRBJ2-1|TRBV5-4|NA|NA
TGTGCCAGCAGCCCGGGTTATGAGCAGTTCTTC
CASSPGYEQFF
>TRBJ2-1|TRBV4-2|NA|NA
TGTGCCAGCAGCCAAGAATCGACTTACAATGAGCAGTTCTTC
CASSQESTYNEQFF
>TRBJ2-7|TRBV5-4|NA|NA
TGTGCCAGCAGCATGCGAGGAGCGGTGGCCTACGAGCAGTACTTC
CASSMRGAVAYEQYF
>TRBJ2-7|TRBV6-1|NA|few
TGTGCCAGCGGTCGGGGTGACGAGCAGTACTTC
CASGRGDEQYF
>TRBJ2-1|TRBV6-5|TRBD2|NA
TGTGCCAGCAGGCTGACTAGCGGGAGCCGCCTTGAGCAGTTCTTC
CASRLTSGSRLEQFF
>TRBJ2-7|TRBV28|TRBD1|NA
TGTGCCAGCAGTTACCGGGACAGGGTGGTCGAGCAGTACTTC
CASSYRDRVVEQYF